Listed below are T cell receptor beta chains from one sample, sequenced in a study of T cell responses to AZD1222 COVID-19 vaccine. Profiling relied on immunoSEQ multiplex PCR, and the TCRdb table lists in-frame clones only, not all of them. This table has roughly 120,000 clones, around 84% appearing once. Here the sequenced sample was peripheral blood, taken on day 0 of AZD1222 vaccination. The receptors shown here come from an adult in good health. Each CDR3 is given with its conserved first and last residue. D genes are given only for firm matches. Part of the rows lack a size; the others show once, few, many or a class for expanded clones.

j_call | v_call | clone_size | d_call | cdr3_aa | cdr3_nt
TRBJ1-2 | TRBV28 | NA | NA | CASSFGTIYGYTF | TGTGCCAGCAGTTTTGGGACAATCTATGGCTACACCTTC
TRBJ1-4 | TRBV9 | NA | NA | CASSVGMSNEKLFF | TGTGCCAGCAGCGTAGGAATGAGTAATGAAAAACTGTTTTTT
TRBJ2-2 | TRBV7-3 | NA | NA | CASSLNPAGNTGELFF | TGTGCCAGCAGCTTAAACCCCGCAGGGAACACCGGGGAGCTGTTTTTT
TRBJ2-1 | TRBV6-2/TRBV6-3 | NA | TRBD2 | CASSLGLARSYNEQFF | TGTGCCAGCAGTCTCGGACTAGCCCGCTCCTACAATGAGCAGTTCTTC
TRBJ1-2 | TRBV14 | NA | TRBD1 | CASSRIQGAGSGYTF | TGTGCCAGCAGCCGAATACAGGGGGCAGGATCCGGCTACACCTTC
TRBJ2-5 | TRBV3-1/TRBV3-2 | NA | NA | CASSQDSTYQETQYF | TGTGCCAGCAGCCAGGATAGCACGTACCAAGAGACCCAGTACTTC
TRBJ2-2 | TRBV11-3 | NA | TRBD1 | CASSLESGTVNGELFF | TGTGCCAGCAGCTTGGAATCCGGGACAGTCAACGGGGAGCTGTTTTTT
TRBJ1-2 | TRBV2 | NA | NA | CASSPVSYGYTF | TGTGCCAGCAGTCCGGTGTCTTATGGCTACACCTTC
TRBJ2-7 | TRBV19 | NA | TRBD2 | CASSPLAGGYEQYF | TGTGCCAGTAGCCCACTAGCGGGAGGGTACGAGCAGTACTTC
TRBJ2-7 | TRBV3-1/TRBV3-2 | NA | NA | CASSPGNRWEVLYEQYF | TGTGCCAGCAGCCCCGGGAATAGGTGGGAAGTATTATACGAGCAGTACTTC
TRBJ1-2 | TRBV28 | NA | TRBD1 | CASSTLTGGRTF | TGTGCCAGCAGTACTTTGACAGGGGGGAGGACCTTC
TRBJ2-3 | TRBV5-1 | NA | TRBD2 | CASSHGTSGGADTQYF | TGCGCCAGCAGCCACGGGACTAGCGGGGGTGCAGATACGCAGTATTTT
TRBJ2-1 | TRBV6-5 | NA | TRBD2 | CASSLRLAEQFF | TGTGCCAGCAGTCTGAGACTAGCGGAGCAGTTCTTC
TRBJ1-3 | TRBV5-1 | NA | TRBD1 | CASSPKEGATSGNTIYF | TGCGCCAGCAGCCCCAAAGAGGGGGCAACCTCTGGAAACACCATATATTTT
TRBJ2-7 | TRBV5-1 | NA | TRBD2 | CASSLGLREDSYEQYF | TGCGCCAGCAGCTTGGGGTTGCGGGAGGACTCCTACGAGCAGTACTTC
TRBJ2-5 | TRBV19 | NA | NA | CASSAGSTVGETQYF | TGTGCCAGTAGTGCTGGGTCGACAGTAGGGGAGACCCAGTACTTC
TRBJ2-3 | TRBV7-9 | once | NA | CASDWDLDTQYF | TGTGCCAGTGACTGGGACTTAGATACGCAGTATTTT
TRBJ2-5 | TRBV3-1/TRBV3-2 | NA | NA | CASSPTGSQRYF | TGTGCCAGCAGCCCCACGGGTAGTCAACGGTACTTC
TRBJ1-6 | TRBV6-5 | NA | TRBD1 | CASREGEGALPLHF | TGTGCCAGCAGAGAGGGGGAGGGGGCTCTACCCCTCCACTTT
TRBJ2-3 | TRBV4-2 | NA | TRBD2 | CASSPREGGTDTQYF | TGTGCCAGCAGCCCGCGGGAGGGGGGCACAGATACGCAGTATTTT
TRBJ1-2 | TRBV7-6 | NA | TRBD1 | CASSLEETGGGGYTF | TGTGCCAGCAGCTTAGAGGAGACAGGGGGTGGTGGCTACACCTTC
TRBJ1-2 | TRBV19 | NA | NA | CASSMTGQTPNYGYTF | TGTGCCAGTAGTATGACAGGCCAGACTCCTAACTATGGCTACACCTTC
TRBJ2-2 | TRBV10-1 | NA | NA | CASSDDLETGELFF | TGCGCCAGCAGTGATGATCTCGAGACCGGGGAGCTGTTTTTT
TRBJ1-4 | TRBV24-1 | NA | NA | CATSDSGTANEKLFF | TGTGCCACCAGTGATTCCGGGACGGCGAATGAAAAACTGTTTTTT
TRBJ2-3 | TRBV19 | NA | NA | CASSIQFTTNGAQYF | TGTGCCAGTAGTATTCAATTTACTACTAACGGGGCGCAGTATTTT
TRBJ1-2 | TRBV15 | NA | NA | CATSRVQGLTYGYTF | TGTGCCACCAGCAGAGTTCAGGGGCTAACCTATGGCTACACCTTC
TRBJ1-1 | TRBV19 | NA | NA | CASSIKGPDTEAFF | TGTGCCAGTAGTATAAAGGGGCCGGACACTGAAGCTTTCTTT
TRBJ2-7 | TRBV5-1 | once | NA | CASSLGAGSSYEQYF | TGCGCCAGCAGCTTGGGGGCAGGGAGCTCCTACGAGCAGTACTTC
TRBJ1-4 | TRBV4-1 | NA | NA | CASSQDPGDNEKLFF | TGCGCCAGCAGCCAAGATCCAGGAGATAATGAAAAACTGTTTTTT
TRBJ2-7 | TRBV6-1 | once | NA | CASSEAALSYEQYF | TGTGCCAGCAGTGAAGCGGCCCTTTCCTACGAGCAGTACTTC
TRBJ1-1 | TRBV5-6 | NA | NA | CASSWGSRGLNTEAFF | TGTGCCAGCAGCTGGGGGTCTCGGGGGTTGAACACTGAAGCTTTCTTT
TRBJ1-2 | TRBV27 | NA | TRBD1 | CASSPLAGRGREISYTF | TGTGCCAGCAGTCCGCTGGCGGGCAGGGGGCGCGAAATCAGCTACACCTTC
TRBJ1-5 | TRBV5-8 | NA | NA | CASRPRNQGINQPQHF | TGTGCCAGCAGGCCCCGGAACCAGGGGATCAATCAGCCCCAGCATTTT